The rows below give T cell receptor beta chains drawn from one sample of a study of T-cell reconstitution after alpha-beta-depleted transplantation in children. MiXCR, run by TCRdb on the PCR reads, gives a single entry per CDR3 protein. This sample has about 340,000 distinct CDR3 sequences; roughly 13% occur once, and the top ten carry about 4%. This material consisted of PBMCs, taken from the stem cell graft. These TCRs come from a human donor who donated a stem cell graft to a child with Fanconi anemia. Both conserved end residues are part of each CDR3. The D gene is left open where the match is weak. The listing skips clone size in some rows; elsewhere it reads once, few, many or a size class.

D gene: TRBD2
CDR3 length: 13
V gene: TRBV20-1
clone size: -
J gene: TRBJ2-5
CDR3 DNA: TGCAGTGCTAGTAATCCTAGCGGGGAGACCCAGTACTTC
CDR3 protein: CSASNPSGETQYF

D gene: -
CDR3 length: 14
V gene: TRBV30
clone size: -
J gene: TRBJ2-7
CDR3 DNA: TGTGCCTGGAGTGTAGATATTGGGGTCAGGGAGCAGTACTTC
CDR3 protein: CAWSVDIGVREQYF

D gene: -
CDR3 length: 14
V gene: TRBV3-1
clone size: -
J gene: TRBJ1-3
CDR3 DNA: TGTGCCAGCAGCCAAGTTGGAGAAGGAAACACCATATATTTT
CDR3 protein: CASSQVGEGNTIYF

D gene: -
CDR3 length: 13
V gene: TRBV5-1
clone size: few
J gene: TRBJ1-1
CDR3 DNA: TGCGCCAGCAGCTTAAACAGGGAAACTGAAGCTTTCTTT
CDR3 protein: CASSLNRETEAFF

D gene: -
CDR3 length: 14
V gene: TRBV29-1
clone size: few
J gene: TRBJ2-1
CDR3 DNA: TGCAGCGTTGAACGAGGGACGCTACACAATGAGCAGTTCTTC
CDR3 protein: CSVERGTLHNEQFF

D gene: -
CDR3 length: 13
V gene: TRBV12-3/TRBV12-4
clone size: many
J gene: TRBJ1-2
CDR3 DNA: TGTGCCAGCCGGTCCCAAGCTAACTATGGCTACACCTTC
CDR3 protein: CASRSQANYGYTF

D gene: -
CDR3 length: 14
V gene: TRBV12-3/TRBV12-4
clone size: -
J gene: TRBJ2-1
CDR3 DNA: TGTGCCAGCAGTTTAGGACTTTCAAAGAATGAGCAGTTCTTC
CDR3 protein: CASSLGLSKNEQFF

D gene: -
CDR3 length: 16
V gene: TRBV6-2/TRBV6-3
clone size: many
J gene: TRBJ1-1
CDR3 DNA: TGTGCCAGCAGCTTCGCAGCCGGGGTGGGTAACACTGAAGCTTTCTTT
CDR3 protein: CASSFAAGVGNTEAFF

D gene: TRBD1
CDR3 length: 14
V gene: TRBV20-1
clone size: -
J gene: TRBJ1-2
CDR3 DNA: TGCAGTGCTCTGACAGGGCTCACCACTGCTGGCTACACCTTC
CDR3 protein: CSALTGLTTAGYTF

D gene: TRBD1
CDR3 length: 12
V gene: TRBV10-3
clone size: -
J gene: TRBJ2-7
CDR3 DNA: TGTGCCATCAGTGAGGACAGGGACGAGCAGTACTTC
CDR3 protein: CAISEDRDEQYF

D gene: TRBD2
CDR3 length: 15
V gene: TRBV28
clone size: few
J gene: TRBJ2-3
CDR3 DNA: TGTGCCAGCAGTAGCGGACTAGCCTTCACAGATACGCAGTATTTT
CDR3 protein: CASSSGLAFTDTQYF

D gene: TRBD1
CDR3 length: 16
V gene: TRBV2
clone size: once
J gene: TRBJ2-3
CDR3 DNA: TGTGCCAGCCAACAGGGGGGACAGGGATGGGGAGATACGCAGTATTTT
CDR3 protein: CASQQGGQGWGDTQYF

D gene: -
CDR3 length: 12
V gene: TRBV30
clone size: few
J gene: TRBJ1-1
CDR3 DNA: TGTGCCTGGAGTCAAGGGGGAGGTGAAGCTTTCTTT
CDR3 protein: CAWSQGGGEAFF

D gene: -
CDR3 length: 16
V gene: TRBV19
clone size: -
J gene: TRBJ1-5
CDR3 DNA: TGTGCCAGTAGTGGTAGGGGGGGATTGGGCAATCAGCCCCAGCATTTT
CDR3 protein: CASSGRGGLGNQPQHF

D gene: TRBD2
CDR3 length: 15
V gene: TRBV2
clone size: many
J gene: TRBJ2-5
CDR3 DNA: TGTGCCAGCAGTCTAGCGGGGGACATCCAAGAGACCCAGTACTTC
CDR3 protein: CASSLAGDIQETQYF

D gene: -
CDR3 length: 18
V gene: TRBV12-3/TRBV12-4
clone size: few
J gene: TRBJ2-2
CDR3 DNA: TGTGCCAGCAGCCTCGGACTAACCGCTGCCCTACTAACCGGGGAGCTGTTTTTT
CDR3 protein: CASSLGLTAALLTGELFF

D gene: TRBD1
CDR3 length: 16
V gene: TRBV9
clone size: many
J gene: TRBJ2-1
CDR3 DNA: TGTGCCAGCAGCGTAGGAGGGACAGGGGGTTACAATGAGCAGTTCTTC
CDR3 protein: CASSVGGTGGYNEQFF

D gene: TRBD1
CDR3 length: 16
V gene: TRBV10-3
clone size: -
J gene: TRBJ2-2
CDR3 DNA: TGTGCCATCAGTGAGGCGACAGGGAGGAACACCGGGGAGCTGTTTTTT
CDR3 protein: CAISEATGRNTGELFF

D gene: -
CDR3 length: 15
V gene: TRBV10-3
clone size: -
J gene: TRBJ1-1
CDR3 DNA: TGTGCCATCAGTCCAGGGGAAGGAGGGTGGACTGAAGCTTTCTTT
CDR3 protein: CAISPGEGGWTEAFF

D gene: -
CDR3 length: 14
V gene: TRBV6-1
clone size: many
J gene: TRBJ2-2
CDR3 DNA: TGTGCCAGCGCTAAATACAGGGTCACCGGGGAGCTGTTTTTT
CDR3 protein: CASAKYRVTGELFF

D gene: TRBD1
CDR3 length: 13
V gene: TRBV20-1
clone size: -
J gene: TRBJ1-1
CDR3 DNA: TGCAGTGCCCTACAGGGGAGTGGCACTGAAGCTTTCTTT
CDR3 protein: CSALQGSGTEAFF

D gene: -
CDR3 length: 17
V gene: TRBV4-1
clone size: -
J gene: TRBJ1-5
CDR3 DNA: TGCGCCAGCAGCCAAGATCAAGGGCGGGGAGATGTGCAGCCCCAGCATTTT
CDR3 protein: CASSQDQGRGDVQPQHF

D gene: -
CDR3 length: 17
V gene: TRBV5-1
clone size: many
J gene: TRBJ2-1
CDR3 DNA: TGCGCCAGCAGCTTGGCCAGGGGAAGCGGATCCTACAATGAGCAGTTCTTC
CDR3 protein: CASSLARGSGSYNEQFF

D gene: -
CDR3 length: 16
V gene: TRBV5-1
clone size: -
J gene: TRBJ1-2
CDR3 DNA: TGCGCCAGCAGCTTGGGGCCCGGGGGAGCTAACTATGGCTACACCTTC
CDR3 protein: CASSLGPGGANYGYTF

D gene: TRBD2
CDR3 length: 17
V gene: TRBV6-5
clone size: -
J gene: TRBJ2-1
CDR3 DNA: TGTGCCAGCAGTTACTCCCCCCTAGCGGGGGGCACAAATGAGCAGTTCTTC
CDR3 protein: CASSYSPLAGGTNEQFF

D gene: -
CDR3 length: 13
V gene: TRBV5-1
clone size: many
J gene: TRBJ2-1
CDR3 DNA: TGCGCCAGCAGCTTGGACGAATCCCCACCTCAGTTCTTC
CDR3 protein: CASSLDESPPQFF

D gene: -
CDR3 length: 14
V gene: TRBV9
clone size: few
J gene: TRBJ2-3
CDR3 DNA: TGTGCCAGCAGCGTAGGGTCTGGGCAAGATACGCAGTATTTT
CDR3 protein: CASSVGSGQDTQYF

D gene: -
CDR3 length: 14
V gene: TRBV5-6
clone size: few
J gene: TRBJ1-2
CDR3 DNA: TGTGCCAGCAGCGCCAGGACGGGATCGTGGGGCTACACCTTC
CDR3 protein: CASSARTGSWGYTF

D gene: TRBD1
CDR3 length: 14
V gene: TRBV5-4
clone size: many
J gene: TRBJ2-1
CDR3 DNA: TGTGCCAGCAGCCTAGACAGGGGGGGACATGAGCAGTTCTTC
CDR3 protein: CASSLDRGGHEQFF

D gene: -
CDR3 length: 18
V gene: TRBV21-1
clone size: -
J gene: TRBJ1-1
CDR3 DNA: TGTGCCAGCAGCCCTAGGGGAAGGTTGGACAAAATGAACACTGAAGCTTTCTTT
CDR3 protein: CASSPRGRLDKMNTEAFF

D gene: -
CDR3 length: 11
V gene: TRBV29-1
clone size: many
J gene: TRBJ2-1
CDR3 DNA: TGCAGCGGGACCAACTACAATGAGCAGTTCTTC
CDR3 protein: CSGTNYNEQFF

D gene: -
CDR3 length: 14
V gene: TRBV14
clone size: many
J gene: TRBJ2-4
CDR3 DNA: TGTGCCAGCAGCCAATTGGCCCCGGGATCCATTCAGTACTTC
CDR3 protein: CASSQLAPGSIQYF

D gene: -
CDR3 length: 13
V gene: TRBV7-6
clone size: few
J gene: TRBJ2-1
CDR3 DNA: TGTGCCAGCAGCTTATTAAAGGGCGGGGAGCAGTTCTTC
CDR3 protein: CASSLLKGGEQFF

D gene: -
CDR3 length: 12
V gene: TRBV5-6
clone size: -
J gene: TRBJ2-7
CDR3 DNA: TGTGCCAGCAGCTCGACCTCGAACGAGCAGTACTTC
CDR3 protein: CASSSTSNEQYF

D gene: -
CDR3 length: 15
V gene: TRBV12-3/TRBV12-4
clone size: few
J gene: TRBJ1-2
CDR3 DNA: TGTGCCAGCAGTTTACGGGCGGCGACTAACTATGGCTACACCTTC
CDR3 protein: CASSLRAATNYGYTF

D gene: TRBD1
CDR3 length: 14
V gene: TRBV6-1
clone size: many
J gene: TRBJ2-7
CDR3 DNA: TGTGCCAGCAGTGAAGGGACAGGGACCTACGAGCAGTACTTC
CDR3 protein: CASSEGTGTYEQYF

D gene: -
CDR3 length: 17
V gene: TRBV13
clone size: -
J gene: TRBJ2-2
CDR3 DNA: TGTGCCAGCAGCTTTGGGTCCTACGCGACCAGGACCGGGGAGCTGTTTTTT
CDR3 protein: CASSFGSYATRTGELFF

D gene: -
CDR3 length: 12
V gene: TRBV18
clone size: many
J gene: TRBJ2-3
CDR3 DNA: TGTGCCAGCTCGGCAACCGGGGATACGCAGTATTTT
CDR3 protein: CASSATGDTQYF

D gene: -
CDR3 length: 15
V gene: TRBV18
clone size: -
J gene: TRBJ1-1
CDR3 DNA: TGTGCCAGCTCACCAGCGGGACTCAGGAACACTGAAGCTTTCTTT
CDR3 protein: CASSPAGLRNTEAFF

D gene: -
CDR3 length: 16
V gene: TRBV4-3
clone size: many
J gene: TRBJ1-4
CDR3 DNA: TGCGCCAGCAGCCAGAGTACAGGGAATTGGAATGAAAAACTGTTTTTT
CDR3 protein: CASSQSTGNWNEKLFF

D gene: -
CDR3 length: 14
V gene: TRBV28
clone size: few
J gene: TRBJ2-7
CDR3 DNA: TGTGCCAGCAGTCCCTGGGACGCCTCCTACGAGCAGTACTTC
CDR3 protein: CASSPWDASYEQYF

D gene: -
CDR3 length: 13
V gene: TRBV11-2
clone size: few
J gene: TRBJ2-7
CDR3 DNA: TGTGCCAGCAGCTCCCGTTCTTTCTACGAGCAGTACTTC
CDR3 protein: CASSSRSFYEQYF

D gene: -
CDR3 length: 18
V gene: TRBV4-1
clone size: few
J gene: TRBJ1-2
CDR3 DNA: TGCGCCAGCAGCCAACTTAGGGGGGGGGCGGGGCTAAACTATGGCTACACCTTC
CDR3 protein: CASSQLRGGAGLNYGYTF

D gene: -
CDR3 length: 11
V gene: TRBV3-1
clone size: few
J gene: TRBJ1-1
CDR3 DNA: TGTGCCAGCAGCCAAGACGGAGAAGCTTTCTTT
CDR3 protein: CASSQDGEAFF

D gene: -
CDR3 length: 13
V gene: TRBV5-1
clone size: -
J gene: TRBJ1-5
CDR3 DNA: TGCGCCAGCAGTAAGGAACAGAATCAGCCCCAGCATTTT
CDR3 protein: CASSKEQNQPQHF

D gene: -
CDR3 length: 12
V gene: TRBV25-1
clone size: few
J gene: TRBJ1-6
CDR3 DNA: TGTGCCAGCAGTGTAAATAATTCACCCCTCCACTTT
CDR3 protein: CASSVNNSPLHF

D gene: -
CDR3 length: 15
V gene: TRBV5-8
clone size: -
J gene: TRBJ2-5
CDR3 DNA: TGTGCCAGCAGACACGCCTCGTTCCAGCGGGAGACCCAGTACTTC
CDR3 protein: CASRHASFQRETQYF

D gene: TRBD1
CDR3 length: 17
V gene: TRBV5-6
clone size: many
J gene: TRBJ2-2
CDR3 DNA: TGTGCCAGCAGCTTGGAGGTGATCCAGGGGGCGACCGGGGAGCTGTTTTTT
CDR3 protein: CASSLEVIQGATGELFF

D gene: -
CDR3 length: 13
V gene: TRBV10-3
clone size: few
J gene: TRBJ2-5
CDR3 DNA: TGTGCCATCACCCGGGGGCACCAAGAGACCCAGTACTTC
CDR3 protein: CAITRGHQETQYF

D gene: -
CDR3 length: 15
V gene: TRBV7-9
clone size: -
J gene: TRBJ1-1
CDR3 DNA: TGTGCCAGCAGCCCGGGTTCAGGCCTTGGCACTGAAGCTTTCTTT
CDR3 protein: CASSPGSGLGTEAFF

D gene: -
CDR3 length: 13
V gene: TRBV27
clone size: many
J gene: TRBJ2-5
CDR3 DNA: TGTGCCAGCAGTGGGGGCGTCGGAGAGACCCAGTACTTC
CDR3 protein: CASSGGVGETQYF

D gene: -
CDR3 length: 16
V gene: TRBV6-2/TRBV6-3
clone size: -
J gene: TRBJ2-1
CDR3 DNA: TGTGCCAGCAGCAGCCCACAGGGCTGGGTCTACAATGAGCAGTTCTTC
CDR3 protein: CASSSPQGWVYNEQFF

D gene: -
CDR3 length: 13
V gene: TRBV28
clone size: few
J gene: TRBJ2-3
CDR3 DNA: TGTGCCAGCAGTTTATTGGGGGCAGATACGCAGTATTTT
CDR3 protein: CASSLLGADTQYF

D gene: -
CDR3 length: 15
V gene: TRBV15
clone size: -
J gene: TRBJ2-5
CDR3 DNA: TGTGCCACCAGAGGGTTAGTCGCAGGGAAAGAGACCCAGTACTTC
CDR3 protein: CATRGLVAGKETQYF

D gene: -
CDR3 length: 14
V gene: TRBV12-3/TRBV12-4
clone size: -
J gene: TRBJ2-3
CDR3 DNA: TGTGCCAGCAGGCAGGGGATTTCATCGGATACGCAGTATTTT
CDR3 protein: CASRQGISSDTQYF